This T cell receptor beta chain was recorded in a study of early T cells in non-severe SARS-CoV-2 infection. This clonotype was recorded many times. Per germline, CDR1 MDHEN and CDR2 SYDVKM. V lost 5 bases and J 4 bases, leaving 14 bases between the germline ends. CDR3 length: 15 amino acids. One entry per CDR3 protein, called by TCRdb with MiXCR from the 5' RACE reads. This table holds about 28,000 distinct CDR3 sequences, more than 4.5% found once. The chain links TRBV28 to TRBJ2-2, with D perhaps being TRBD1 or TRBD2 (5 bases each). This TCR was recovered from an adult who was a healthcare worker with PCR-confirmed SARS-CoV-2 infection or an uninfected control (not recorded which). Material: whole blood. Here the CDR3 DNA reads TGTGCCAGCAGTCTACTCTGGGGGACCACCGGGGAGCTGTTTTTT. Translated: CASSLLWGTTGELFF.